This T cell receptor (beta chain) derives from a study of shared clonotypes between healthy human individuals. An assay was performed, and its level was deep. Libraries were prepared by immunoSEQ multiplex PCR; TCRdb keeps only in-frame clonotypes and omits some of them. The sample records roughly 2.4 million clones, approximately 94% being singletons. This CDR3 has 16 amino acids. The germline V and J ends were trimmed by 6 bases and 0 bases, with 12 bases remaining between them. Germline CDR1 is KGHSH and CDR2 is LQKENI. Findings and limits, study-wide: Lower generation probabilities were found for non-shared clonotypes than for those shared by all four donors.

Memory CD4+ cells were the fraction left after CD45RA+ naive selection. With respect to this clone: Its antigen is as yet unknown.

Sequenced material: naive CD4+ T cells sorted from blood. As to subset: CD45RA+ positively selected. The TCR originated in a man younger than 35 in good health. The rearrangement links TRBV18 to TRBJ1-6; D gene ambiguous. The CDR3 protein is CASSQALSSYNSPLHF. CDR3 coding DNA: TGTGCCAGCTCCCAAGCCCTAAGCTCCTATAATTCACCCCTCCACTTT. The whole variable domain, filled in from reference TRBV18 and TRBJ1-6, reads NAGVMQNPRHLVRRRGQEARLRCSPMKGHSHVYWYRQLPEEGLKFMVYLQKENIIDESGMPKERFSAEFPKEGPSILRIQQVVRGDSAAYFCASSQALSSYNSPLHFGNGTRLTVT.